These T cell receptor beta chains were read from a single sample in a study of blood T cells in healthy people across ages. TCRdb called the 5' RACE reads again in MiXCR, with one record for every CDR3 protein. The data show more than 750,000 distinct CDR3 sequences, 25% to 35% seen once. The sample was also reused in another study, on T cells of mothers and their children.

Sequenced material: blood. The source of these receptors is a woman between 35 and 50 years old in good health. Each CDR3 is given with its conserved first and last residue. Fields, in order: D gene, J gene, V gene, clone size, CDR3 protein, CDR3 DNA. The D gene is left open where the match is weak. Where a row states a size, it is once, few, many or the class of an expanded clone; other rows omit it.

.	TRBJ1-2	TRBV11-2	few	CASSGTRTPGDYGYTF	TGTGCCAGCAGCGGAACCAGGACCCCCGGTGACTATGGCTACACCTTC
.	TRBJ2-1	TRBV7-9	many	CASSLERASSYNEQFF	TGTGCCAGCAGCTTAGAGCGGGCTAGCTCCTACAATGAGCAGTTCTTC
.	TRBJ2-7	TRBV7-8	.	CASGPTEATDYEQYF	TGTGCCAGCGGCCCCACAGAAGCCACAGACTACGAGCAGTACTTC
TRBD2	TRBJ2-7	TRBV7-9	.	CASSPRTSGTYEQYF	TGTGCCAGCAGCCCCAGAACTAGCGGGACCTACGAGCAGTACTTC
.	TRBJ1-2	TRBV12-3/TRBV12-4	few	CASSLAEWGFGYTF	TGTGCCAGCAGTTTAGCGGAATGGGGCTTTGGCTACACCTTC
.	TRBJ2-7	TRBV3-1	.	CASSQEWTAGQYF	TGTGCCAGCAGCCAAGAGTGGACGGCAGGACAGTACTTC
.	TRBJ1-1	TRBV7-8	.	CASSWTVDTEAFF	TGTGCCAGCAGCTGGACAGTTGACACTGAAGCTTTCTTT
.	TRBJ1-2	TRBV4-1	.	CASSQPLQGSGGYTF	TGCGCCAGCAGCCAACCACTGCAGGGAAGTGGAGGCTACACCTTC
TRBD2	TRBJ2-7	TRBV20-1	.	CSATLAGAYSSYEQYF	TGCAGTGCTACACTAGCGGGGGCCTACAGCTCCTACGAGCAGTACTTC
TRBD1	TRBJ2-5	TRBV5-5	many	CAGGEIQGALETQYF	TGTGCCGGTGGGGAAATACAGGGGGCTCTGGAGACCCAGTACTTC
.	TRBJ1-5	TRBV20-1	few	CSARGTKLNQPQHF	TGCAGTGCTAGGGGGACTAAGCTTAATCAGCCCCAGCATTTT
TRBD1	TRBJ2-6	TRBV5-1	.	CASSWDRASSGANVLTF	TGCGCCAGCAGCTGGGACAGGGCTAGCTCTGGGGCCAACGTCCTGACTTTC
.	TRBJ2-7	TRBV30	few	CAWSIGDGYEQYF	TGTGCCTGGAGTATTGGGGACGGTTACGAGCAGTACTTC
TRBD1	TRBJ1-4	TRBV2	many	CASSDGGQGPEKLFF	TGTGCCAGCAGTGATGGGGGACAGGGGCCTGAAAAACTGTTTTTT
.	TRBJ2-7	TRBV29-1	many	CSVEIKTYEQYF	TGCAGCGTTGAAATTAAAACCTACGAGCAGTACTTC
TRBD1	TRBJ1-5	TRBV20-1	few	CSARTGTNQPQHF	TGCAGTGCTAGGACAGGGACGAATCAGCCCCAGCATTTT
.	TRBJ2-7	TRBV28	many	CASSLLPAYEQYF	TGTGCCAGCAGTTTATTACCCGCCTACGAGCAGTACTTC
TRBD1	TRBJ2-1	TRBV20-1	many	CSAPGTGFNEQFF	TGCAGTGCTCCCGGGACAGGGTTTAATGAGCAGTTCTTC
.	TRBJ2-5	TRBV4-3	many	CASSQDRRETQYF	TGTGCCAGCAGCCAAGATAGAAGGGAGACCCAGTACTTC
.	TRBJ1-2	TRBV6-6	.	CASSPPGVRILYDYTF	TGTGCCAGCAGTCCCCCGGGGGTACGAATCCTATATGACTACACCTTC
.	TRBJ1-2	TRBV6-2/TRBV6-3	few	CASSYLHRTRKDYGYTF	TGTGCCAGCAGTTACCTCCACCGGACCAGAAAGGACTATGGCTACACCTTC
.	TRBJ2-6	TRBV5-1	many	CASSTDGRHSGANVLTF	TGCGCCAGCAGCACCGATGGACGGCACTCTGGGGCCAACGTCCTGACTTTC
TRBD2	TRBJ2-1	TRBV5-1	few	CASSLSGELYNEQFF	TGCGCCAGCAGCTTGAGCGGGGAACTATACAATGAGCAGTTCTTC
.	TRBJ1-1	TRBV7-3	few	CASSLTGQGKTEAFF	TGTGCCAGCAGCTTAACGGGGCAGGGGAAAACTGAAGCTTTCTTT
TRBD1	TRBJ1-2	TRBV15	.	CATSSSGTGGYNYGYTF	TGTGCCACCAGCAGTTCCGGGACAGGGGGATATAACTATGGCTACACCTTC
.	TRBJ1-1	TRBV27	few	CASSSSRGLNTEAFF	TGTGCCAGCAGTTCCTCAAGGGGACTGAACACTGAAGCTTTCTTT
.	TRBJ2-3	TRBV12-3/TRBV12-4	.	CASSLSHYTDTQYF	TGTGCCAGCAGTTTGTCGCATTACACAGATACGCAGTATTTT
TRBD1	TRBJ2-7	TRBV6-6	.	CASSPTGVGSYEQYF	TGTGCCAGCAGCCCGACAGGGGTTGGGTCCTACGAGCAGTACTTC
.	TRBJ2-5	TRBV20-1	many	CSARAEPGGETQYF	TGCAGTGCTAGAGCCGAGCCAGGAGGAGAGACCCAGTACTTC
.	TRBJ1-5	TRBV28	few	CASSYQTWGSNQPQHF	TGTGCCAGCAGTTACCAAACTTGGGGGTCCAATCAGCCCCAGCATTTT
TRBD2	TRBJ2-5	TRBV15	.	CATSGGEETQYF	TGTGCCACCAGCGGGGGGGAAGAGACCCAGTACTTC
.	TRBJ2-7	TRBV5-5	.	CASSSTMSFSYEQYF	TGTGCCAGCAGCTCAACAATGTCCTTCTCCTACGAGCAGTACTTC
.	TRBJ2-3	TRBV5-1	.	CTSSVFGDTQYF	TGCACCAGCAGCGTTTTTGGGGATACGCAGTATTTT
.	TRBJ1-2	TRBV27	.	CASTTQGLGYTF	TGTGCCAGCACCACCCAGGGTCTCGGCTACACCTTC
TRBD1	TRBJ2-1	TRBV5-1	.	CASMRTGNNEQFF	TGCGCCAGCATGAGGACAGGCAACAATGAGCAGTTCTTC
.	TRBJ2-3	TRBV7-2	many	CASTLSRSGRRDTQYF	TGTGCCAGCACCCTAAGCCGCAGCGGGCGAAGAGATACGCAGTATTTT
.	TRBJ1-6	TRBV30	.	CAWTVGQGNSPLHF	TGTGCCTGGACGGTGGGGCAGGGGAATTCACCCCTCCACTTT
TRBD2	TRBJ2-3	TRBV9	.	CASNPSGGESDTQYF	TGTGCCAGCAACCCCAGCGGGGGGGAGTCAGATACGCAGTATTTT
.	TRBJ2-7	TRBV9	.	CASSPGGGGCEQYF	TGTGCCAGCAGCCCAGGGGGCGGGGGCTGCGAGCAGTACTTC
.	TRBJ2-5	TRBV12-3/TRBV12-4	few	CASSFEGGRQETQYF	TGTGCCAGCAGTTTCGAAGGGGGTCGGCAAGAGACCCAGTACTTC
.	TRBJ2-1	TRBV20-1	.	CSAPLGGAAYNEQFF	TGCAGTGCCCCCCTTGGGGGGGCCGCCTACAATGAGCAGTTCTTC
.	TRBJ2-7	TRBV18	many	CASSPSGKGYEQYF	TGTGCCAGCAGTCCCTCAGGGAAGGGGTACGAGCAGTACTTC
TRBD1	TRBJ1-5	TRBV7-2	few	CASSSDRGGYQPQHF	TGTGCCAGCAGCTCAGACAGGGGAGGTTATCAGCCCCAGCATTTT
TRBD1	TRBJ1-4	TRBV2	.	CASSRDRPNEKLFF	TGTGCCAGCAGTCGGGACAGACCAAATGAAAAACTGTTTTTT
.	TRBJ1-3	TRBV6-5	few	CASSLRRQASGNTIYF	TGTGCCAGCAGCCTAAGAAGACAGGCCTCTGGAAACACCATATATTTT
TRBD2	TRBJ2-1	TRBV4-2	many	CASSQDRTSLFF	TGTGCCAGCAGCCAAGATCGGACTAGCCTGTTCTTC
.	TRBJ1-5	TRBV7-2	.	CASSLVGYGQPQHF	TGTGCCAGCAGCTTAGTGGGATACGGTCAGCCCCAGCATTTT
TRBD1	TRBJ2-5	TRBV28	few	CASSLFRDRGSPYF	TGTGCCAGCAGTTTATTCCGGGACAGGGGGAGCCCGTACTTC
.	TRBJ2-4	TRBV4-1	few	CASSHGTKNTQYF	TGCGCCAGCAGCCATGGTACCAAAAACACTCAGTACTTC
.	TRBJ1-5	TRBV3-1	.	CASSQDRTENQPQHF	TGTGCCAGCAGCCAAGATCGGACTGAGAATCAGCCCCAGCATTTT